Reported below is one T cell receptor beta chain. This entry comes from a study of T cells after yellow fever vaccination. In germline, CDR1 is SQVTM, CDR2 ANQGSEA. Trimming took 6 bases from V and 2 from J, leaving 9 bases between them. This CDR3 comprises 12 residues. TCRdb used MiXCR to reprocess the 5' RACE reads, holding one entry per CDR3 protein. The table has over 20,000 distinct CDR3 sequences, about 5.5% seen once; the top ten hold about an eighth. Study-wide results and caveats: A large majority of primary-vaccination clones showed up again after the booster (96% CD4, around 90% CD8).

V and J are TRBV29-1 and TRBJ2-3, with D possibly being TRBD2 (5 bases). The sequencing here drew on PBMCs, either bulk or a sorted T-cell subset (CD4+, CD8+, memory, or dextramer-sorted; not recorded which), taken 15 days after the yellow fever booster vaccination. This TCR derives from a man aged 25-45 years who received the YFV17D yellow fever vaccine. CDR3 in amino acids: CSVLASTDTQYF. CDR3 DNA: TGCAGCGTCCTAGCCTCCACAGATACGCAGTATTTT.